The present TCR beta chain was sequenced within a study of blood T cell repertoires in COVID-19. About the study: COVID-19 samples, acute and convalescent, were from the United States, Italy and Spain. T cells, B-cell-depleted T cells, or PBMCs provided the cDNA or gDNA that served as material.

The V and J ends lost 6 bases and 6 bases respectively, with 21 bases between them. This CDR3 comprises 16 residues. Germline CDR1 reads SNHLY; CDR2 reads FYNNEI. In the study's own analysis: Amplification with reference gene primers provided the estimates of nucleated cell counts. The repertoire was sequenced with immunoSEQ multiplex PCR; TCRdb's copy has only in-frame clones and lacks some. V and J calls and clone size follow that table, whereas D and trimming were derived from the DNA. This sample yields approximately 320,000 clones, of which 65% to 90% are seen a single time; 7.2% belongs to the top ten. This clone was observed a handful of times.

This sequence joins TRBV2 and TRBJ1-3; D remains unclear. This sequence was found in a human donor in a cohort sampled during active COVID-19. Material for sequencing was peripheral blood. The chain's CDR3 is CASRLSSGFLENTIYF. The CDR3 DNA reads TGTGCCAGCAGGCTCAGTAGCGGGTTTTTAGAAAACACCATATATTTT.